Listed below are T cell receptor beta chains from one sample, sequenced in a study of T cells in Graves' hyperthyroidism and ophthalmopathy. TCRdb redid the calling of the multiplex PCR reads with MiXCR, one entry per CDR3 protein. The top ten hold 34% of the sample, which has about 350,000 distinct CDR3 sequences, about a sixth seen once. The sequenced sample consisted of blood. These TCRs come from a young woman with Graves' hyperthyroidism that later progressed to Graves' ophthalmopathy. The conserved cysteine and the conserved F or W are not part of the CDR3 here. Only some rows state a clone size, as once, few, many or a class for expanded clones.

v_call clone_size cdr3_aa
TRBV10-3 many AILWTGSQAPPQH
TRBV27 NA ASSSWTSGRPETQY
TRBV28 many ASSLSPPGDYGYT
TRBV3-1 NA ASSSTGVYNEQF
TRBV7-6 many ASSLGERQPQH
TRBV6-1 NA ASSLTKARDRGYGYT
TRBV6-1 many ASSRLGQGGNTIY
TRBV29-1 many SVELAGGFNEQF
TRBV2 many ASSFDTGDATNEKLF
TRBV10-3 many AISELNEAF
TRBV30 many AWSSQGVVYEQY
TRBV6-1 many ASSPTQGGWAEAF
TRBV5-1 many ASSFGMSSYNEQF
TRBV9 NA ASSVGGIAGGGEQY
TRBV6-2/TRBV6-3 NA TSSPGVSVKNIQY
TRBV7-9 many ASSTKFGTETYEQY
TRBV6-5 many ASSYRPGQGNSPLH
TRBV24-1 many ATSDRRDSTDTQY